This T cell receptor (beta chain) stems from a study of blood T cell repertoires in COVID-19. In the study overall: Acute and convalescent COVID-19 specimens originated in the United States, Italy and Spain. Nucleic acid was either cDNA or gDNA, and it came from T cells, B-cell-depleted T cells, or PBMCs.

The authors' processing: Estimates of nucleated cell counts were drawn from the amplification of reference gene primers. Generated by immunoSEQ multiplex PCR, the TCRdb table keeps only in-frame clones and is missing some. That table furnishes V, J and clone size, whereas the DNA furnished D and trimming. Among fewer than 200,000 clones listed, about 88% were seen once. The sample holds a few counts of this clone. The CDR3 covers 18 residues. The V gene's germline CDR1 is LGHNA and CDR2 YSLEER. V lost 0 bases to trimming and J lost 6 bases, with 23 bases between them. The chain carries TRBV4-3 and TRBJ1-2; D might be TRBD1 (6 bases). Material for sequencing was peripheral blood. This receptor was taken from a young man who had recovered from COVID-19. The CDR3 DNA sequence: TGCGCCAGCAGCCAAGATCGGGTATTACTCAGGGGTTCGAATGGCTACACCTTC. It is translated as CASSQDRVLLRGSNGYTF.